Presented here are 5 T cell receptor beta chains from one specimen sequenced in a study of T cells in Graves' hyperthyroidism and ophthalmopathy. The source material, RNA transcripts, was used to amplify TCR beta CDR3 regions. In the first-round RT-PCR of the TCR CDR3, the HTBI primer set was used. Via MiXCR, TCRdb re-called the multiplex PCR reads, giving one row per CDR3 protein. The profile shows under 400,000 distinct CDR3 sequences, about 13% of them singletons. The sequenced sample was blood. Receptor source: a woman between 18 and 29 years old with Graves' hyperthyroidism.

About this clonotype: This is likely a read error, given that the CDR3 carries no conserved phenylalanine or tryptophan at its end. The CDR3 spells CASRSRDREYTGELFL. CDR3 coding DNA: TGTGCCAGCAGATCCCGGGACAGGGAGTACACCGGGGAGCTGTTTCTT. V gene TRBV28 combines with J gene TRBJ2-2, with TRBD1 matching over 9 bases. This CDR3 is built from 16 residues. Germline CDR1 and CDR2: MDHEN and SYDVKM. J lost 3 bases, V lost 6 bases, and 8 bases had no gene match.

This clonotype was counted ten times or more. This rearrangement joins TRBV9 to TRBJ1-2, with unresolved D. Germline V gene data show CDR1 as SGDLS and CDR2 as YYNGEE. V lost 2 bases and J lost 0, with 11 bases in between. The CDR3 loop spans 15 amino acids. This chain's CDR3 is CASSVSDRTNYGYTF. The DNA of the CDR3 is TGTGCCAGCAGCGTCTCGGACCGCACTAACTATGGCTACACCTTC.

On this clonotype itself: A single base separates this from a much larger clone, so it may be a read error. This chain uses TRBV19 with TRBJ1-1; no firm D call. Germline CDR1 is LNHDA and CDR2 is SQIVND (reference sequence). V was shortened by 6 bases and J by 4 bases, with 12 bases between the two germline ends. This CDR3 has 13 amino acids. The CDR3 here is CASSGEAGTEAFF. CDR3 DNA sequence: TGTGCCAGTAGCGGGGAAGCAGGCACTGAAGCTTTCTTT.

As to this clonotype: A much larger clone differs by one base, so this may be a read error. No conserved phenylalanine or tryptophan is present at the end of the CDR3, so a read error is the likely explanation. CDR3 sequence (DNA): TGTGCCAGCAGTTTATCTGCGGGGGGTGGGCAAGAGACCCAGTACCTC. It translates to CASSLSAGGGQETQYL. V is TRBV28 and J is TRBJ2-5; TRBD2 agrees at 8 bases. V was pared by 1 base and J by 2 bases, with 6 bases of the junction left unmatched. The germline V gene encodes CDR1 MDHEN and CDR2 SYDVKM. The CDR3 has 16 amino acids.

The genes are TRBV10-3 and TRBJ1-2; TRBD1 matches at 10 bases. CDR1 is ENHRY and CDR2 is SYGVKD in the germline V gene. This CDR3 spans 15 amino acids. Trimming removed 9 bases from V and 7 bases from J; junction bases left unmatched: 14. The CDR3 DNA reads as TGTGCCATAGGAACCCCGGACAGGGACAGGGGTGGCTACACCTTC. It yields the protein CAIGTPDRDRGGYTF.